Below, 18 T cell receptor beta chains from the same sample are listed, as sequenced in a study of CD8 T cells in ankylosing spondylitis. TCRdb re-analysed the 5' RACE reads in MiXCR, keeping a single row per CDR3 protein. The data hold about 27,000 distinct CDR3 sequences, with 6.5% to 9.5% observed a single time. Sample: blood. These receptors all stem from a male donor with ankylosing spondylitis or in good health (not recorded which).

The CDR3 sequence is CAWTSSGNTIYF. CDR3 DNA sequence: TGTGCCTGGACTTCCTCTGGAAACACCATATATTTT. The rearrangement joins TRBV30 to TRBJ1-3, with unresolved D. Trimming took off 4 bases at V and 0 bases at J, with 4 bases between the two ends. This CDR3 comprises 12 residues. Germline V gene lookup returns CDR1 GTSNPN and CDR2 SVGIG (reference sequence). The whole variable domain, remainder taken from reference TRBV30 and TRBJ1-3, is SQTIHQWPATLVQPVGSPLSLECTVEGTSNPNLYWYRQAAGRGLQLLFYSVGIGQISSEVPQNLSASRPQDRQFILSSKKLLLSDSGFYLCAWTSSGNTIYFGEGSWLTVV.

This clonotype has ten or more counts. The chain employs TRBV29-1 and TRBJ2-7; 7 bases are a match to TRBD2. The CDR3 consists of 13 residues. Germline CDR1 reads SQVTM; CDR2 reads ANQGSEA. V dropped 5 bases and J dropped 5; count of bases not matched to a gene: 9. CDR3 nucleotides: TGCAGCGTTCGGGCAGGGAGGGTCAACGAGCAGTACTTC. As protein: CSVRAGRVNEQYF.

This clonotype was seen a handful of times. CDR3 amino acids: CASSQAGDSTDTQYF. In nucleotides, the CDR3 is TGTGCCAGCAGCCAAGCGGGAGACAGCACAGATACGCAGTATTTT. The chain combines TRBV3-1 with TRBJ2-3; D is possibly TRBD2 (6 bases). The V gene's germline CDR1 is LGHDT and CDR2 YNNKEL (reference sequence). V was clipped by 1 base and J by 0 bases, with 8 bases between them. The CDR3 is 15 residues long.

This clonotype was observed a few times. This sequence joins TRBV6-5 and TRBJ1-6; 7 bases agree with TRBD1. CDR3 length equals 12 residues. V trimming: 4 bases; J trimming: 10 bases; junction bases outside the gene matches: 1. Per the germline V gene, CDR1 is MNHEY and CDR2 is SVGAGI. CDR3 DNA: TGTGCCAGCAGTTGGACAGGCTCACCCCTCCACTTT. Residues: CASSWTGSPLHF.

This clonotype was detected ten times or more. The chain couples TRBV7-2 to TRBJ2-3; D may match TRBD1 or TRBD2 (5 bases each). V shed 1 base and J shed 4 bases, with 12 bases lying between them. The CDR3 consists of 15 residues. Germline assignment: CDR1 SGHTA and CDR2 FQGNSA. In nucleotides, the CDR3 is TGTGCCAGCAGCTTAGTCGCTAGCAGGGCAGATACGCAGTATTTT. Its protein product is CASSLVASRADTQYF.

This clonotype is medium-sized. The chain joins TRBV9 to TRBJ2-3; the match to TRBD2 covers 8 bases. This CDR3 has 14 residues. CDR1 is SGDLS, CDR2 YYNGEE, per germline. Trimming took 3 bases from V and 1 from J; bases not matched to a gene: 1. CDR3 region: CASSELAGTDTQYF. The CDR3 DNA is TGTGCCAGCAGCGAACTAGCGGGCACAGATACGCAGTATTTT.

The gene calls are TRBV5-5 and TRBJ1-4; 10 bases are shared with TRBD1. Trimming at V came to 2 bases and at J to 8 bases, leaving 3 bases not matched to a gene. Germline V gene data show CDR1 as SGHKS and CDR2 as YYEKEE (reference sequence). The CDR3 totals 14 residues. The CDR3 DNA reads TGTGCCAGCAGCTTTGGGACAGGGGACGAAAAACTGTTTTTT. Protein: CASSFGTGDEKLFF.

This clonotype was detected a few times. The chain has TRBV20-1 and TRBJ1-1; TRBD1 agrees at 7 bases. V was clipped by 3 bases and J by 11 bases; unmatched bases: 12. Germline V gives CDR1 DFQATT, CDR2 SNEGSKA (reference sequence). This CDR3 is built from 13 residues. For the CDR3, the DNA is TGCAGTGCTAGTCTTGGTCAGGGGGTGATTGCTTTCTTT. This codes for CSASLGQGVIAFF.

This clonotype was recorded at least ten times. The chain is built from TRBV29-1 and TRBJ2-7, with TRBD2 identical over 8 bases. V lost 6 bases and J lost 5; bases outside the gene matches: 9. The CDR3 loop spans 13 amino acids. Looked up from germline, CDR1 is SQVTM and CDR2 is ANQGSEA. CDR3 protein: CSVDGRGNDEQYF. CDR3 in DNA: TGCAGCGTGGACGGGAGGGGTAATGACGAGCAGTACTTC.

This clonotype was counted between two and nine times. The chain combines TRBV7-2 with TRBJ1-5; possibly TRBD1 for D (5 bases). The CDR3 is made up of 16 amino acids. Germline V gene data show CDR1 as SGHTA and CDR2 as FQGNSA. V lost 3 bases and J lost 0, with 12 bases in between. In DNA form, the CDR3 reads TGTGCCAGCAGCTTGGGGACCTTCTATAGCAATCAGCCCCAGCATTTT. Translating it yields CASSLGTFYSNQPQHF.

The V and J genes are TRBV27 and TRBJ2-1, with D perhaps matching TRBD1 or TRBD2 (5 bases each). This CDR3 region has 12 residues. Germline-derived CDR1 and CDR2 are MNHEY and SMNVEV (reference sequence). The germline V and J ends were trimmed by 3 bases and 6 bases, with 6 bases remaining between them. CDR3 nucleotide sequence: TGTGCCAGCAGTTTGAGGGGCAATGAGCAGTTCTTC. This codes for CASSLRGNEQFF.

This clonotype turned up a few times. V usage is TRBV27 and J usage is TRBJ2-2; the D is unclear. The CDR3 loop spans 15 amino acids. Germline V gene sequence: CDR1 MNHEY, CDR2 SMNVEV (reference sequence). The V and J ends lost 7 bases and 3 bases respectively, with 15 bases between them. As DNA, the CDR3 is TGTGCCAGCACCCCTTACGGCACATACACCGGGGAGCTGTTTTTT. Its protein product is CASTPYGTYTGELFF.

The CDR3 spells CASSLSGLNTGELFF. CDR3 in DNA: TGTGCCAGCAGTTTATCCGGACTGAACACCGGGGAGCTGTTTTTT. The chain joins TRBV28 to TRBJ2-2; D may be TRBD2 (5 bases). Looked up from germline, CDR1 is MDHEN and CDR2 is SYDVKM. Trimming pared 1 base from V and 1 base from J, leaving 7 bases between. This CDR3 has 15 residues.

This clonotype was detected many times. The V and J genes are TRBV20-1 and TRBJ1-2, with D possibly matching TRBD1 (5 bases). Looked up from germline, CDR1 is DFQATT and CDR2 is SNEGSKA (reference sequence). V was shortened by 3 bases and J by 14 bases, with 34 bases between the two germline ends. This CDR3 is built from 17 residues. CDR3 bases: TGCAGTGCTAGTTCCCGTCAAAATGGCCAAAGTGATAGGGGTCGGACCTTC. It is translated as CSASSRQNGQSDRGRTF.

J is TRBJ2-2 and V is TRBV6-2 or TRBV6-3, with D tentatively TRBD1 (5 bases). The CDR3 is 14 amino acids. CDR1 and CDR2 (germline): MNHEY, SVGEGT. V was trimmed by 2 bases and J by 4 bases, leaving 8 bases between them. The CDR3 loop reads CASSYQGFTGELFF. The CDR3 DNA sequence: TGTGCCAGCAGTTACCAGGGATTCACCGGGGAGCTGTTTTTT.

This clonotype has just a few counts. This chain links TRBV5-1 with TRBJ2-1, with unresolved D. In germline, CDR1 is SGHRS, CDR2 YFSETQ. V gave up 4 bases and J gave up 9 bases, with 17 bases separating them. The CDR3 consists of 14 residues. CDR3 nucleotides: TGCGCCAGCAGCCTGGGTCTGTCACAATTTGAGCAGTTCTTC. Its translation: CASSLGLSQFEQFF.

In this sample, this clonotype turned up a few times. The chain carries TRBV20-1 and TRBJ1-4; 12 nucleotides agree with TRBD1. V was pared by 0 bases and J by 8 bases, with 4 bases of the junction left unmatched. The germline gives CDR1 DFQATT, CDR2 SNEGSKA (reference sequence). The CDR3 totals 15 residues. The CDR3 DNA sequence: TGCAGTGCTAGAGATCAAGGGACAGGGGGCGAAAAACTGTTTTTT. It specifies CSARDQGTGGEKLFF.

At least ten counts were recorded for this clonotype. This chain joins TRBV5-1 and TRBJ2-3; D remains ambiguous. This CDR3 has 13 residues. Trimming took off 0 bases at V and 6 bases at J, with 8 bases between the two ends. Germline V gene data show CDR1 as SGHRS and CDR2 as YFSETQ. The DNA for the CDR3 is TGCGCCAGCAGCTTGGACCTGGGGGATACGCAGTATTTT. This translates into CASSLDLGDTQYF.